This T cell receptor beta chain originates from a study of blood T cell repertoires in COVID-19. The repertoire was sequenced with immunoSEQ multiplex PCR; TCRdb's copy has only in-frame clones and lacks some. The sample has approximately 140,000 clones, around 81% seen once. The CDR3 has 15 amino acids. Germline CDR1 reads SEHNR; CDR2 reads FQNEAQ (reference sequence). J gave up 9 bases and V 5 bases, and 8 bases lay outside the gene matches. The TCR comes from a human donor in a cohort sampled during active COVID-19. The sample consisted of peripheral blood. The chain combines TRBV7-9 with TRBJ1-6; TRBD1 aligns across 9 bases. The CDR3 bases are TGTGCCAGCAGCCCCCGACAGGGGGACTCTTCACCCCTCCACTTT. This encodes CASSPRQGDSSPLHF. The variable domain in full, completed from reference TRBV7-9 and TRBJ1-6, reads DTGVSQNPRHKITKRGQNVTFRCDPISEHNRLYWYRQTLGQGPEFLTYFQNEAQLEKSRLLSDRFSAERPKGSFSTLEIQRTEQGDSAMYLCASSPRQGDSSPLHFGNGTRLTVT.